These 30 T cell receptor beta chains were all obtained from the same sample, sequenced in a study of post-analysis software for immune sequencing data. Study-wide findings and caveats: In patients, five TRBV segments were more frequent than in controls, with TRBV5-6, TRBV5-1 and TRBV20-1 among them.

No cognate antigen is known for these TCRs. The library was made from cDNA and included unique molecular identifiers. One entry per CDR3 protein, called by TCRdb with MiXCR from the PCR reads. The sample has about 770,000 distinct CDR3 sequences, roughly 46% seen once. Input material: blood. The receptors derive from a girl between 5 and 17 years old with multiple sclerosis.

The CDR3 protein is CASSDGGARQPQHF. The DNA of the CDR3 is TGTGCCAGCAGTGACGGGGGGGCACGGCAGCCCCAGCATTTT. The chain carries TRBV6-1 and TRBJ1-5, with D tentatively TRBD1 (6 bases). CDR1 is MNHNS and CDR2 is SASEGT in the germline V gene. V was pared by 3 bases and J by 7 bases, with 13 bases between. This CDR3 contains 14 residues.

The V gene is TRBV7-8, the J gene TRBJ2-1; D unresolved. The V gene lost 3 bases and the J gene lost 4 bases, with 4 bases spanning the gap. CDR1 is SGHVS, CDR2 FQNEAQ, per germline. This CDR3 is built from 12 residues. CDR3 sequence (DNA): TGTGCCAGCAGCTTTTATTACAATGAGCAGTTCTTC. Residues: CASSFYYNEQFF.

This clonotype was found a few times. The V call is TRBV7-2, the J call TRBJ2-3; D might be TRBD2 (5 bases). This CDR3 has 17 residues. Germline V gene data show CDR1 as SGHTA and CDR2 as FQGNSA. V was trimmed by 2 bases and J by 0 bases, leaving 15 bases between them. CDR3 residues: CASSLRASGLSTDTQYF. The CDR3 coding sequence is TGTGCCAGCAGCTTAAGGGCCAGCGGCCTTAGCACAGATACGCAGTATTTT.

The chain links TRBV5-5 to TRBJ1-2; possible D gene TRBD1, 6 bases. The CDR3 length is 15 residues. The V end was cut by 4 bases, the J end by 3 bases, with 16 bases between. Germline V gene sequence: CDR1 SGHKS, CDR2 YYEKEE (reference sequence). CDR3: CASSPLLTGDYGYTF. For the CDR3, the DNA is TGTGCCAGCAGCCCACTATTGACAGGAGACTATGGCTACACCTTC.

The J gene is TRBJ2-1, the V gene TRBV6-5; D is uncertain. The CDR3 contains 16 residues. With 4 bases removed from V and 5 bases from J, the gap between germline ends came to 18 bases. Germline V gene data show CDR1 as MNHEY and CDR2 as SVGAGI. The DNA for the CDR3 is TGTGCCAGCAGTTCTCCAGGCCCGTTCGGGCACAATGAGCAGTTCTTC. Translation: CASSSPGPFGHNEQFF.

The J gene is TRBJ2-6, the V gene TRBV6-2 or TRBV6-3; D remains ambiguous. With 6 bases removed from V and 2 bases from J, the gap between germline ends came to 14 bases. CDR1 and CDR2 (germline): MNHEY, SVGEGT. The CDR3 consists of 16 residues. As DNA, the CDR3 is TGTGCCAGCAGCTCCCTTCAGAGCCCTGGGGCCAACGTCCTGACTTTC. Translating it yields CASSSLQSPGANVLTF.

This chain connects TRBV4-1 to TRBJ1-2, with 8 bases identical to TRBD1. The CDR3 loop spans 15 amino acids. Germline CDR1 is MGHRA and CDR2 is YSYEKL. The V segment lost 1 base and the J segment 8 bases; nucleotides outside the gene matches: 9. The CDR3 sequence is CASSQAITGGWGYTF. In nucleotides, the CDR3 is TGCGCCAGCAGCCAAGCGATAACAGGGGGTTGGGGCTACACCTTC.

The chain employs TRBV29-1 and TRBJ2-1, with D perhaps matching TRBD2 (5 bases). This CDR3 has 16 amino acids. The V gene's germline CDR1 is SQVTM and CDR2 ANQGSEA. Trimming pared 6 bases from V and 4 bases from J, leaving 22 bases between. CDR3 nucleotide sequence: TGCAGCGTCCTGAAACCGGGGAGTGCCACTTACAATGAGCAGTTCTTC. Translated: CSVLKPGSATYNEQFF.

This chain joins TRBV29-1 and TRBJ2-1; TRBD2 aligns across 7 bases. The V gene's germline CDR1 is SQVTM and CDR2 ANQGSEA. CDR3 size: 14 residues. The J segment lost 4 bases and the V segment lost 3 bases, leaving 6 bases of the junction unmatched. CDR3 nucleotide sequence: TGCAGCGTTGAGGGGGGGTGGGTTTACAATGAGCAGTTCTTC. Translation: CSVEGGWVYNEQFF.

CDR3 sequence (DNA): TGCGCCAGCAGCTTGGTCTCTGGGACTAGCGGGAGTTACGAGCAGTACTTC. Encoded protein: CASSLVSGTSGSYEQYF. The chain joins TRBV5-1 to TRBJ2-7; 14 bases match TRBD2. This CDR3 has 17 residues. With V trimmed by 0 bases and J by 4 bases, 6 bases remained unmatched. From germline, CDR1 is SGHRS and CDR2 YFSETQ.

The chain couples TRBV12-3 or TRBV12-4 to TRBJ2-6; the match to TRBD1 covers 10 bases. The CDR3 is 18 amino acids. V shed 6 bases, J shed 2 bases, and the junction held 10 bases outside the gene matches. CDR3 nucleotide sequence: TGTGCCAGCAGCTGGCCCGACAGGGGGCTACCTGGGGCCAACGTCCTGACTTTC. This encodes CASSWPDRGLPGANVLTF.

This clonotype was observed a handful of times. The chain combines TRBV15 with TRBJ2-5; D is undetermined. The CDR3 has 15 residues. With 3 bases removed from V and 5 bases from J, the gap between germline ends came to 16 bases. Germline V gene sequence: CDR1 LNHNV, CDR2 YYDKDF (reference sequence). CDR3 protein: CATSSDLLSAETQYF. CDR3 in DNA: TGTGCCACCAGCAGTGACCTCCTATCTGCGGAGACCCAGTACTTC.

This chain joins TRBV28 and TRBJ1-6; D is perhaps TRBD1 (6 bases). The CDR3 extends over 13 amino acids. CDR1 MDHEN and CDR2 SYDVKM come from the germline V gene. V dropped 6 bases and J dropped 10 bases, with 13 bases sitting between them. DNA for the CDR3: TGTGCCAGCAGCCCCCCACAGGGCTCACCCCTCCACTTT. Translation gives CASSPPQGSPLHF. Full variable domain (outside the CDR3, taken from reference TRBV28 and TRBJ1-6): DVKVTQSSRYLVKRTGEKVFLECVQDMDHENMFWYRQDPGLGLRLIYFSYDVKMKEKGDIPEGYSVSREKKERFSLILESASTNQTSMYLCASSPPQGSPLHFGNGTRLTVT.

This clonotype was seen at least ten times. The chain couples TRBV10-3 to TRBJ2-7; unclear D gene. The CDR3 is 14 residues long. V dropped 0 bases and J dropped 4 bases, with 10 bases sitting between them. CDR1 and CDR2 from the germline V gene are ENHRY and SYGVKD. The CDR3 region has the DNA TGTGCCATCAGTGAGTCGGTCGGCGTTTACGAGCAGTACTTC. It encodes CAISESVGVYEQYF.

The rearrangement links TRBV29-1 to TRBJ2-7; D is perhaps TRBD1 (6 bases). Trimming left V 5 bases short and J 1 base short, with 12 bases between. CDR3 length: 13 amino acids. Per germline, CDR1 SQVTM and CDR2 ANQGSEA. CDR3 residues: CSVRGTNSYEQYF. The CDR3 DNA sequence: TGCAGCGTTCGTGGGACAAATTCCTACGAGCAGTACTTC.

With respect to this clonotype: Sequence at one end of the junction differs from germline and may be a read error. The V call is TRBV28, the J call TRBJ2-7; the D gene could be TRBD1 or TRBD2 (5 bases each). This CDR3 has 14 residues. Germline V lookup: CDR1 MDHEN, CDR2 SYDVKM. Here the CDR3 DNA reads TGTGTCAGCACCCCCGGGACGCATCGAGTCGAGCAGTACTTC. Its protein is CVSTPGTHRVEQYF.

In DNA, the CDR3 is TGCAGTGCGGTGAGGCCCCCGGGAGGGTCCCCCGTCCAAGAGACCCAGTACTTC. It translates to CSAVRPPGGSPVQETQYF. The chain links TRBV20-1 to TRBJ2-5, with TRBD2 matching over 8 bases. Per germline, CDR1 DFQATT and CDR2 SNEGSKA (reference sequence). Germline trimming cut 6 bases from V and 1 base from J; bases unmatched to any gene: 19. CDR3 length: 18 amino acids.

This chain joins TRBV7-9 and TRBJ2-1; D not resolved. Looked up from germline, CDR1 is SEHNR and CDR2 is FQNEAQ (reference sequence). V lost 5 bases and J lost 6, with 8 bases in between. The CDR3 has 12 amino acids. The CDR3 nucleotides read TGTGCCAGCAGCCGCATAATCAATGAGCAGTTCTTC. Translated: CASSRIINEQFF.

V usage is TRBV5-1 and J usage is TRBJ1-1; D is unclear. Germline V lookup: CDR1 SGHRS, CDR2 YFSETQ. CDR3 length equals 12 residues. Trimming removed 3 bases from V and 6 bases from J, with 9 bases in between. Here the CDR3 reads CASSSPAAEAFF. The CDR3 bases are TGCGCCAGCAGCTCTCCGGCCGCTGAAGCTTTCTTT. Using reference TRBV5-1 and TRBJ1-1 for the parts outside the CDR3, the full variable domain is KAGVTQTPRYLIKTRGQQVTLSCSPISGHRSVSWYQQTPGQGLQFLFEYFSETQRNKGNFPGRFSGRQFSNSRSEMNVSTLELGDSALYLCASSSPAAEAFFGQGTRLTVV.

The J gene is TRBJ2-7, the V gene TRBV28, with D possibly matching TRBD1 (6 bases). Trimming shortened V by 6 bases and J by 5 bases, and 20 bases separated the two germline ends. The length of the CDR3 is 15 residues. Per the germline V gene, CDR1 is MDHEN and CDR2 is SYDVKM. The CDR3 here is CASRDPGHPGNEQYF. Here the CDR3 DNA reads TGTGCCAGCAGAGACCCGGGACACCCGGGGAACGAGCAGTACTTC.

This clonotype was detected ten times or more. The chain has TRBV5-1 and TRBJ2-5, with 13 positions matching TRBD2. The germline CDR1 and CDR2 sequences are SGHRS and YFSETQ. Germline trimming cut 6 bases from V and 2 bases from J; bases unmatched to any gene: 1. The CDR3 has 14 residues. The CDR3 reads CASKLAGGQETQYF. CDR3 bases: TGCGCCAGCAAACTAGCGGGAGGGCAAGAGACCCAGTACTTC.

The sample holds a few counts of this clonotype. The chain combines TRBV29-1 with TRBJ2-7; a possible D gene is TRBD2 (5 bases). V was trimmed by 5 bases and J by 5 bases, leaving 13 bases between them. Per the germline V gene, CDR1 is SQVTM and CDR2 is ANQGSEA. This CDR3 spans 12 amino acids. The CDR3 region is CSVLPEGHEQYF. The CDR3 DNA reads TGCAGCGTTCTTCCAGAGGGCCACGAGCAGTACTTC.

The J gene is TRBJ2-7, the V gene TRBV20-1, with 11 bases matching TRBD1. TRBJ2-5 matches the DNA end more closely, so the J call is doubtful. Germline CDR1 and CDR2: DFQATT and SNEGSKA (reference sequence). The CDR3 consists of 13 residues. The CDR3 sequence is CSAGGQGGVTQYF. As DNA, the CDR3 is TGCAGTGCTGGGGGACAGGGGGGGGTGACCCAGTACTTC.

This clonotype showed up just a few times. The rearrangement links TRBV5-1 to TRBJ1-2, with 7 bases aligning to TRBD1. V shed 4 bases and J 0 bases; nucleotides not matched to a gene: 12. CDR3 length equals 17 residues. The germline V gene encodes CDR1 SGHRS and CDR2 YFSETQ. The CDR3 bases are TGCGCCAGCAGCCCAGGAGGGTCGACAGGGACTAACTATGGCTACACCTTC. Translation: CASSPGGSTGTNYGYTF.

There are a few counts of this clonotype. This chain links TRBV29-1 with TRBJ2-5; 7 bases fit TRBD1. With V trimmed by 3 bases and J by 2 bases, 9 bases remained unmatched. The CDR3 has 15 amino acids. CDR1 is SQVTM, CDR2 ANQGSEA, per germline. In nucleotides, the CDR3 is TGCAGCGTTGAGGGGACAGCCCTGCGGCAAGAGACCCAGTACTTC. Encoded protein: CSVEGTALRQETQYF.

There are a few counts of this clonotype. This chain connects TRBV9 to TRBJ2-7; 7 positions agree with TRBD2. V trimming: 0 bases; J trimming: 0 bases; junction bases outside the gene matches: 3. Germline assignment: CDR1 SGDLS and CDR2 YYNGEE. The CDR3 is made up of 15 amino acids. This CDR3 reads CASSVASGFSYEQYF. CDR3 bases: TGTGCCAGCAGCGTAGCTAGCGGATTCTCCTACGAGCAGTACTTC. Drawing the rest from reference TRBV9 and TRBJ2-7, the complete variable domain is DSGVTQTPKHLITATGQRVTLRCSPRSGDLSVYWYQQSLDQGLQFLIQYYNGEERAKGNILERFSAQQFPDLHSELNLSSLELGDSALYFCASSVASGFSYEQYFGPGTRLTVT.

The CDR3 DNA follows: TGTGCCAGCAGCCGACAGGGTACGCAGTATTTT. Translation gives CASSRQGTQYF. The chain links TRBV7-9 to TRBJ2-3, with 7 bases matching TRBD1. This CDR3 is 11 amino acids long. Germline V lookup: CDR1 SEHNR, CDR2 FQNEAQ (reference sequence). Unmatched junction bases numbered 1, after V lost 5 bases and J lost 8 bases.

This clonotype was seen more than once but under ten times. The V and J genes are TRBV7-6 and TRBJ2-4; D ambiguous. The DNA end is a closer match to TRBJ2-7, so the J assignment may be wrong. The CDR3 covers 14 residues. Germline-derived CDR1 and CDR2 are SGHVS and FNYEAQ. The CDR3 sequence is CASSPSDGRYEQYF. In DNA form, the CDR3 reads TGTGCCAGCAGCCCCTCGGATGGGCGCTACGAGCAGTACTTC.

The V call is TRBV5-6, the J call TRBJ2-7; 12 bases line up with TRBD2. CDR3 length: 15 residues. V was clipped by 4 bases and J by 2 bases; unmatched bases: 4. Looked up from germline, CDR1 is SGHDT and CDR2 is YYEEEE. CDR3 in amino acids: CASSRLAGVTYEQYF. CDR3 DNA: TGTGCCAGCAGCCGACTAGCGGGAGTCACCTACGAGCAGTACTTC. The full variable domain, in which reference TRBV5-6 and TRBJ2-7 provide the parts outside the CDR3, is DAGVTQSPTHLIKTRGQQVTLRCSPKSGHDTVSWYQQALGQGPQFIFQYYEEEERQRGNFPDRFSGHQFPNYSSELNVNALLLGDSALYLCASSRLAGVTYEQYFGPGTRLTVT.

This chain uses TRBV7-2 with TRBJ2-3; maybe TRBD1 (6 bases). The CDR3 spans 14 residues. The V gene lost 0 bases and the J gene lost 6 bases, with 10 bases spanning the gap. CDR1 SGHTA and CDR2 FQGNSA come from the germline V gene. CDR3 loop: CASSLAGHGDTQYF. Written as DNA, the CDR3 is TGTGCCAGCAGCTTAGCGGGACATGGTGATACGCAGTATTTT.